These 6 T cell receptor beta chains came from one sample sequenced in a study of a mutant IDH1 vaccine in newly diagnosed glioma. Measured with immunoSEQ multiplex PCR; TCRdb has only the in-frame clones, and not every one. The data contain about 32,000 clones, roughly 80% of them singletons. These receptors' antigens are unknown. Stated time point: week 35, safety follow-up. One vaccine dose held 300 ug of mutant IDH1 20-mer peptide and came with topical imiquimod. This specimen consisted of PBMCs, obtained from a glioma patient whose treatment included an IDH1 peptide vaccine. The source of these receptors is a man aged 25-40 years with glioma.

The rearrangement uses TRBV4-1 and TRBJ2-7, with 10 bases identical to TRBD2. Looked up from germline, CDR1 is MGHRA and CDR2 is YSYEKL. The CDR3 consists of 16 residues. After removal of 4 bases from V and 5 bases from J, the junction contained 11 bases not matched to a gene. CDR3 nucleotides: TGCGCCAGCAGCCTGAGTCCGGGACTAGCGATTGACGAGCAGTACTTC. Residues: CASSLSPGLAIDEQYF.

CDR3 sequence (DNA): TGTGCCAGCAGCCCGGGGGCGGGAGGGGAGACCCAGTACTTC. Its translation: CASSPGAGGETQYF. The chain is built from TRBV11-3 and TRBJ2-5, with 9 bases fitting TRBD2. V gave up 5 bases and J gave up 5 bases; unmatched junction bases: 6. This CDR3 is 14 amino acids long. The germline gives CDR1 SGHNT, CDR2 YENEEA.

The rearrangement links TRBV10-3 to TRBJ2-2, with a tentative D call TRBD1 (6 bases). This CDR3 comprises 17 residues. Trimming pared 4 bases from V and 0 bases from J, leaving 15 bases between. Germline-derived CDR1 and CDR2 are ENHRY and SYGVKD. The CDR3 DNA follows: TGTGCCATCAGTGGATGGACAGAAAGCTCGAACACCGGGGAGCTGTTTTTT. Translation: CAISGWTESSNTGELFF.

This clone has just one count. This chain uses TRBV9 with TRBJ2-3; D not resolved. Germline assignment: CDR1 SGDLS and CDR2 YYNGEE. Trimming removed 4 bases at V and 2 bases at J, with 8 bases between. CDR3 length: 13 residues. CDR3 DNA: TGTGCCAGCAGCCACCAAAACACAGATACGCAGTATTTT. Its translation: CASSHQNTDTQYF.

The V call is TRBV5-1, the J call TRBJ2-1, with 7 positions matching TRBD1. The ends lost 4 bases at V and 1 base at J; junction bases unmatched: 5. Germline lookup yields CDR1 SGHRS and CDR2 YFSETQ. The CDR3 sequence is 15 residues long. CDR3 coding DNA: TGCGCCAGCAGCCAGGACAGGATATCCTACAATGAGCAGTTCTTC. Translation: CASSQDRISYNEQFF.

The rearrangement uses TRBV5-1 and TRBJ2-5, with a tentative D call TRBD1 (6 bases). The V gene lost 4 bases and the J gene lost 5 bases, with 18 bases spanning the gap. Germline CDR1 reads SGHRS; CDR2 reads YFSETQ. The CDR3 is made up of 15 amino acids. CDR3 nucleotides: TGCGCCAGCAGCCCAACAGGGCGGGTGCCGGAGACCCAGTACTTC. This codes for CASSPTGRVPETQYF.